The next 27 T cell receptor beta chains were all read from a single sample in a study of shared clonotypes between healthy human individuals. The repertoire was sequenced with immunoSEQ multiplex PCR; TCRdb's copy has only in-frame clones and lacks some. The sample has hundreds of thousands of clones; around three quarters are singletons. Sequences were obtained from memory CD4+ T cells sorted from blood. The subset here: CD45RA-negative fraction. Receptor source: a woman younger than 45 in good health.

This clone has a single count. The chain is built from TRBV2 and TRBJ2-4; D unresolved. V lost 5 bases and J 6 bases, leaving 11 bases between the germline ends. The CDR3 runs to 13 residues. Germline loops: CDR1 SNHLY, CDR2 FYNNEI. The CDR3 loop is CASSHKATNIQYF. The DNA of the CDR3 is TGTGCCAGCAGTCACAAGGCGACAAACATTCAGTACTTC.

The chain joins TRBV7-7 to TRBJ2-1; unclear D gene. From germline, CDR1 is SSHAT and CDR2 FNYEAQ (reference sequence). CDR3 size: 13 residues. V lost 5 bases to trimming and J lost 5 bases, with 10 bases between them. The CDR3 region is CASSDPGNNEQFF. The CDR3 DNA reads as TGTGCCAGCAGCGATCCTGGGAACAATGAGCAGTTCTTC.

The J gene is TRBJ1-5, the V gene TRBV5-8, with D hard to call. V lost 4 bases and J 0 bases, leaving 14 bases between the germline ends. CDR3 length equals 16 residues. Germline V gene sequence: CDR1 SGHTS, CDR2 YDEGEE. The CDR3 DNA reads TGTGCCAGCAGCCCCCGTGTGATGTATAGCAATCAGCCCCAGCATTTT. Encoded protein: CASSPRVMYSNQPQHF.

This clone was recorded many times. V usage is TRBV18 and J usage is TRBJ2-2, with D hard to call. The germline gives CDR1 KGHSH, CDR2 LQKENI. The V gene lost 1 base and the J gene lost 2 bases, with 11 bases spanning the gap. This CDR3 is built from 16 residues. The CDR3 here is CASSPLAPSNTGELFF. The CDR3 DNA sequence: TGTGCCAGCTCACCACTGGCTCCATCCAACACCGGGGAGCTGTTTTTT.

The rearrangement joins TRBV6-6 to TRBJ2-2, with unresolved D. From germline, CDR1 is MNHNY and CDR2 SVGAGI (reference sequence). Between the trimmed V and J ends, which lost 4 bases and 3 bases, there was a span of 6 bases. There are 13 residues in the CDR3. Here the CDR3 DNA reads TGTGCCAGCAGTTTTTCCTACACCGGGGAGCTGTTTTTT. It yields the protein CASSFSYTGELFF.

As regards this clone: The sample holds other DNA sequences that translate to the same CDR3. This sequence joins TRBV6-1 and TRBJ2-5; D call uncertain. Between the trimmed V and J ends, which lost 6 bases and 5 bases, there was a span of 7 bases. CDR3 length: 11 residues. The V gene's germline CDR1 is MNHNS and CDR2 SASEGT. CDR3: CASRLLETQYF. For the CDR3, the DNA is TGTGCCAGCAGGTTGTTGGAGACCCAGTACTTC.

The V call is TRBV4-2, the J call TRBJ2-7; 9 nucleotides align to TRBD1. The V and J ends lost 4 bases and 3 bases, in that order; junction bases with no gene match: 4. CDR3 length equals 14 residues. The germline V gene has CDR1 LGHNA and CDR2 YNFKEQ. The DNA of the CDR3 is TGTGCCAGCAGCCGAGCGGGACAGGGCTACGAGCAGTACTTC. It encodes CASSRAGQGYEQYF.

This chain links TRBV2 with TRBJ1-5; D is perhaps TRBD1 (5 bases). This CDR3 is built from 15 residues. Looked up from germline, CDR1 is SNHLY and CDR2 is FYNNEI. V dropped 6 bases and J dropped 0 bases, with 12 bases sitting between them. CDR3 amino acids: CASRYMDNSNQPQHF. The CDR3, as DNA: TGTGCCAGCAGATACATGGACAATAGCAATCAGCCCCAGCATTTT.

With regard to this clone: With a far larger clone one base away, a read error is the likely cause. CDR3 in DNA: TGTGCCAGCAGCCTCGATATAACCGGGGAGCTGTTTTTT. Its translation: CASSLDITGELFF. The chain carries TRBV7-9 and TRBJ2-2; D ambiguous. V was trimmed by 5 bases and J by 5 bases, leaving 9 bases between them. CDR1 and CDR2 from the germline V gene are SEHNR and FQNEAQ (reference sequence). The CDR3 is 13 residues long.

V usage is TRBV7-3 and J usage is TRBJ2-1; 7 positions match TRBD2. J lost 5 bases, V lost 5 bases, and 6 bases had no gene match. The CDR3 loop spans 14 amino acids. Germline CDR1 reads SGHTA; CDR2 reads FQGTGA. Here the CDR3 reads CASSLAGLNNEQFF. As DNA, the CDR3 is TGTGCCAGCAGCCTGGCGGGACTAAACAATGAGCAGTTCTTC.

This clone has only one observation. The gene calls are TRBV27 and TRBJ2-7, with D possibly matching TRBD2 (5 bases). CDR1 is MNHEY and CDR2 is SMNVEV in the germline V gene (reference sequence). V lost 0 bases, J lost 4 bases, and 16 bases lay in between. The CDR3 is 16 amino acids. CDR3 protein: CASSLSIQLAFYEQYF. The CDR3 nucleotides read TGTGCCAGCAGTTTATCGATTCAGCTAGCTTTTTACGAGCAGTACTTC.

The chain combines TRBV28 with TRBJ2-4; weak D call: TRBD1 (5 bases). CDR1 MDHEN and CDR2 SYDVKM come from the germline V gene. The V end lost 2 bases, the J end lost 7 bases, and 9 bases lay between the germline ends. CDR3 size: 13 residues. The CDR3 DNA follows: TGTGCCAGCAGTTTAACAGGTTGGAACATTCAGTACTTC. This gives the protein CASSLTGWNIQYF.

The rearrangement links TRBV11-2 to TRBJ2-5; weak D call: TRBD1 (6 bases). V was clipped by 1 base and J by 3 bases, with 12 bases between them. Germline CDR1 is SGHAT and CDR2 is FQNNGV. The CDR3 is 15 amino acids. The CDR3 nucleotides read TGTGCCAGCAGCTTAGTGGCAGGGGAAAAAGAGACCCAGTACTTC. It specifies CASSLVAGEKETQYF.

This clone occurred a few times. Its ends do not fully match the called genes, so a read error is possible. The chain has TRBV20-1 and TRBJ1-2; D unclear. The CDR3 totals 11 residues. The germline V gene has CDR1 DFQATT and CDR2 SNEGSKA (reference sequence). The CDR3 here is CSATQDYGYTF. The CDR3 nucleotides read TGCAGTGCTACTCAGGACTACGGCTACACCTTC.

The rearrangement joins TRBV15 to TRBJ2-7, with 9 bases that match TRBD1. Germline-derived CDR1 and CDR2 are LNHNV and YYDKDF (reference sequence). Trimming at V came to 5 bases and at J to 4 bases, leaving 3 bases not matched to a gene. The CDR3 has 13 residues. The CDR3 protein is CATSGQGRYEQYF. CDR3 coding DNA: TGTGCCACCAGCGGACAGGGGAGGTACGAGCAGTACTTC. The entire variable domain, with the rest obtained from reference TRBV15 and TRBJ2-7, is as follows: DAMVIQNPRYQVTQFGKPVTLSCSQTLNHNVMYWYQQKSSQAPKLLFHYYDKDFNNEADTPDNFQSRRPNTSFCFLDIRSPGLGDTAMYLCATSGQGRYEQYFGPGTRLTVT.

The chain is built from TRBV5-6 and TRBJ2-4; 12 bases match TRBD2. The J segment lost 7 bases and the V segment lost 0 bases, leaving 8 bases of the junction unmatched. The V gene's germline CDR1 is SGHDT and CDR2 YYEEEE. This CDR3 region has 17 residues. CDR3: CASSLASGRARDNIQYF. The DNA of the CDR3 is TGTGCCAGCAGCTTGGCTAGCGGGAGGGCCCGGGATAACATTCAGTACTTC.

The chain carries TRBV19 and TRBJ2-1; 11 positions match TRBD2. The V segment lost 4 bases and the J segment 4 bases; nucleotides outside the gene matches: 9. Germline V gene sequence: CDR1 LNHDA, CDR2 SQIVND (reference sequence). The CDR3 is 17 residues long. CDR3 in DNA: TGTGCCAGTAGTACCGTCCCCGGGACTAGCGGATACAATGAGCAGTTCTTC. This gives the protein CASSTVPGTSGYNEQFF. The variable domain in full, completed from reference TRBV19 and TRBJ2-1, reads DGGITQSPKYLFRKEGQNVTLSCEQNLNHDAMYWYRQDPGQGLRLIYYSQIVNDFQKGDIAEGYSVSREKKESFPLTVTSAQKNPTAFYLCASSTVPGTSGYNEQFFGPGTRLTVL.

In its sample, this clone was seen many times. V gene TRBV2 combines with J gene TRBJ2-7, with 7 positions matching TRBD1. Germline CDR1 reads SNHLY; CDR2 reads FYNNEI. With 4 bases clipped from V and 1 base from J, the junction kept 4 bases outside the gene matches. This CDR3 contains 14 residues. The CDR3: CASSGGTASYEQYF. DNA of the CDR3: TGTGCCAGCAGTGGTGGGACAGCTTCCTACGAGCAGTACTTC.

The chain has TRBV7-9 and TRBJ2-3, with 10 positions matching TRBD2. The ends lost 8 bases at V and 5 bases at J; junction bases unmatched: 7. The CDR3 loop spans 14 amino acids. The germline V gene encodes CDR1 SEHNR and CDR2 FQNEAQ (reference sequence). The DNA for the CDR3 is TGTGCCAGCCTTCCAGTAGCGGGAGGAGATACGCAGTATTTT. Encoded protein: CASLPVAGGDTQYF.

The chain's CDR3 is CASSERGRATYNEQFF. In nucleotides, the CDR3 is TGTGCCAGCAGTGAGAGAGGCAGGGCAACCTACAATGAGCAGTTCTTC. The genes are TRBV6-1 and TRBJ2-1, with a tentative D call TRBD1 (5 bases). The V end was cut by 3 bases, the J end by 2 bases, with 14 bases between. The CDR3 is 16 residues long. The germline CDR1 and CDR2 sequences are MNHNS and SASEGT.

This clone occurred once. The chain combines TRBV14 with TRBJ2-5, with 10 bases fitting TRBD1. CDR3 size: 15 residues. Per the germline V gene, CDR1 is SGHDN and CDR2 is FVKESK. The J segment lost 4 bases and the V segment lost 5 bases, leaving 7 bases of the junction unmatched. Here the CDR3 DNA reads TGTGCCAGCAGCGAGGGACAGGGGAGCGGAGAGACCCAGTACTTC. The encoded protein is CASSEGQGSGETQYF.

V is TRBV6-1 and J is TRBJ1-2; D might be TRBD1 (5 bases). Germline loops: CDR1 MNHNS, CDR2 SASEGT. V lost 8 bases, J lost 4 bases, and 17 bases lay in between. This CDR3 is 14 amino acids long. The DNA of the CDR3 is TGTGCCAGCGCCCGGCCCGGACAAATCTATGGCTACACCTTC. As protein: CASARPGQIYGYTF.

The V call is TRBV18, the J call TRBJ2-7; 8 bases match TRBD2. The CDR3 is 13 residues long. CDR1 KGHSH and CDR2 LQKENI come from the germline V gene. V trimming: 3 bases; J trimming: 6 bases; junction bases outside the gene matches: 4. CDR3 sequence (DNA): TGTGCCAGCTCACCGCTCGGACTAGCCGAGCAGTACTTC. Amino acid sequence: CASSPLGLAEQYF.

The V call is TRBV28, the J call TRBJ2-7; D may be TRBD1 (5 bases). Germline-derived CDR1 and CDR2 are MDHEN and SYDVKM. The CDR3 contains 12 residues. Trimming removed 8 bases at V and 0 bases at J, with 8 bases between. The chain's CDR3 is CASLTASYEQYF. The CDR3 DNA follows: TGTGCCAGCCTGACAGCCTCCTACGAGCAGTACTTC.

The chain has TRBV19 and TRBJ2-3; D is perhaps TRBD2 (6 bases). The germline gives CDR1 LNHDA, CDR2 SQIVND (reference sequence). The CDR3 spans 16 residues. Trimming shortened V by 0 bases and J by 3 bases, and 13 bases separated the two germline ends. CDR3 sequence: CASSIDPRGSTDTQYF. The CDR3 DNA follows: TGTGCCAGTAGTATAGATCCCCGGGGGAGTACAGATACGCAGTATTTT.

A single count supports this clone. The chain recombines TRBV4-2 with TRBJ2-1, with D perhaps matching TRBD2 (7 bases). The germline gives CDR1 LGHNA, CDR2 YNFKEQ. With 4 bases removed from V and 0 bases from J, the gap between germline ends came to 16 bases. The CDR3 runs 17 residues. The CDR3, as DNA: TGTGCCAGCAGCCCAACCGGGGGCGGGAGCTCCTACAATGAGCAGTTCTTC. Its translation: CASSPTGGGSSYNEQFF.

The J gene is TRBJ2-1, the V gene TRBV19; 11 nucleotides match TRBD2. V lost 1 base to trimming and J lost 8 bases; unmatched junction nucleotides: 4. CDR1 is LNHDA, CDR2 SQIVND, per germline (reference sequence). The CDR3 spans 15 residues. CDR3 sequence: CASSIVAGGHHEQFF. The DNA for the CDR3 is TGTGCCAGTAGTATAGTAGCGGGAGGGCATCATGAGCAGTTCTTC.